What follows is one T cell receptor beta chain and its context. Its antigen is as yet unknown. TCR sequencing used cDNA made by reverse transcription of extracted RNA. The method was immunoSEQ multiplex PCR; TCRdb's version includes in-frame clones alone and lacks a portion of them. The data contain approximately 280,000 clones, more than 45% of them singletons. The CDR3 contains 13 residues. Between the trimmed V and J ends, which lost 7 bases and 4 bases, there was a span of 13 bases. CDR1 and CDR2 (germline): SNHLY, FYNNEI. The data are from a study of CD8+ T cells in alopecia areata. Study results and caveats: For patients receiving tofacitinib, scalp clonality and expanded CD8+ clones among the top 100 significantly decreased.

Treatment indicated: oral pan-JAK inhibitor, 5-10 mg twice daily. The chain has TRBV2 and TRBJ1-2; D gene uncertain. This TCR was recovered from a human donor with alopecia areata. Sample: CD4+ T cells sorted from blood, taken at week 24, from a patient treated with tofacitinib. The CDR3 DNA is TGTGCCAGCACCGTCAGAGGACTCTATGGCTACACCTTC. This translates into CASTVRGLYGYTF.